These 21 T cell receptor beta chains were all obtained from the same sample, sequenced in a study of T-cell memory formation after mild COVID-19. TCRdb reanalysed the 5' RACE reads using MiXCR and keeps one entry per CDR3 protein. Found here are about 130,000 distinct CDR3 sequences, roughly 6% of them singletons; the top ten hold approximately 2%. Source material: PBMCs or a T cell subset sorted from them (not recorded which). The receptors were gathered from an adult woman who had mild COVID-19 (a few samples of this study predate the infection). Cell type and time point are not known.

This clonotype has at least ten counts. This rearrangement joins TRBV5-6 to TRBJ2-6; tentatively, D is TRBD1 or TRBD2 (5 bases each). CDR3 size: 16 residues. Germline assignment: CDR1 SGHDT and CDR2 YYEEEE. V gave up 1 base and J gave up 4 bases, with 12 bases separating them. The DNA of the CDR3 is TGTGCCAGCAGCTTGCGGGGACGGGCGGGGGCCAACGTCCTGACTTTC. This translates into CASSLRGRAGANVLTF.

In this sample, this clonotype turned up many times. The genes are TRBV5-1 and TRBJ2-7; 7 positions agree with TRBD1. Germline CDR1 and CDR2: SGHRS and YFSETQ. V shed 4 bases, J shed 3 bases, and the junction held 7 bases outside the gene matches. The CDR3 consists of 14 residues. The CDR3 protein is CASSPQGGSYEQYF. In nucleotides, the CDR3 is TGCGCCAGCAGCCCCCAAGGGGGCAGCTACGAGCAGTACTTC.

The chain joins TRBV20-1 to TRBJ1-4; D unresolved. Trimming shortened V by 3 bases and J by 5 bases, and 13 bases separated the two germline ends. CDR1 DFQATT and CDR2 SNEGSKA come from the germline V gene (reference sequence). CDR3 length equals 14 residues. For the CDR3, the DNA is TGCAGTGCTAGCAGTTTGTCACGGAATGAAAAACTGTTTTTT. Translated, it gives CSASSLSRNEKLFF.

The chain combines TRBV2 with TRBJ1-1, with a possible D match to TRBD1 (5 bases). Germline assignment: CDR1 SNHLY and CDR2 FYNNEI. V was shortened by 8 bases and J by 6 bases, with 16 bases between the two germline ends. This CDR3 is 13 amino acids long. The CDR3 DNA is TGTGCCAGCGGGGGGTCCCTTTTGGCTGAAGCTTTCTTT. Encoded protein: CASGGSLLAEAFF.

By share of the sample, this clonotype is medium-sized (0.01 to 0.1%). This chain uses TRBV12-3 or TRBV12-4 with TRBJ2-1; 7 positions agree with TRBD2. Losses at the gene ends were 7 bases for V and 8 bases for J; bases not matched to a gene: 11. The CDR3 runs 14 residues. CDR3: CASTHPGLSHEQFF. For the CDR3, the DNA is TGTGCCAGCACCCACCCGGGACTAAGCCATGAGCAGTTCTTC.

This clonotype turned up a few times. This sequence joins TRBV5-1 and TRBJ2-3, with 7 bases fitting TRBD1. CDR1 SGHRS and CDR2 YFSETQ come from the germline V gene. CDR3 size: 14 residues. The J segment lost 2 bases and the V segment lost 4 bases, leaving 4 bases of the junction unmatched. CDR3 region: CASSQGVSTDTQYF. The CDR3 DNA reads as TGCGCCAGCAGCCAGGGGGTCTCCACAGATACGCAGTATTTT.

The gene calls are TRBV5-1 and TRBJ1-1; the D is unclear. There are 13 residues in the CDR3. The V gene's germline CDR1 is SGHRS and CDR2 YFSETQ. V gave up 4 bases and J gave up 3 bases, with 10 bases separating them. CDR3 in amino acids: CASSMEADTEAFF. The CDR3 DNA reads TGCGCCAGCAGCATGGAGGCGGACACTGAAGCTTTCTTT.

This clonotype was detected a few times. J is TRBJ2-1 and V is TRBV2, with 7 bases fitting TRBD2. Trimming at V came to 3 bases and at J to 4 bases, leaving 6 bases not matched to a gene. Looked up from germline, CDR1 is SNHLY and CDR2 is FYNNEI. The length of the CDR3 is 15 residues. The CDR3 here is CASSDGSSGYNEQFF. Written as DNA, the CDR3 is TGTGCCAGCAGTGACGGTTCTAGCGGATACAATGAGCAGTTCTTC.

The table lists this clonotype with a few counts. The chain couples TRBV12-3 or TRBV12-4 to TRBJ1-4; D remains unclear. Trimming cost V 3 bases and J 5 bases, with 16 bases left between them. This CDR3 contains 16 residues. The CDR3 sequence: CASSFTSLVGNEKLFF. The CDR3 bases are TGTGCCAGCAGTTTCACGTCCTTGGTCGGAAATGAAAAACTGTTTTTT.

CDR3 bases: TGCGCCAGCAGCCGTGGGACAGCTAACTATGGCTACACCTTC. It yields the protein CASSRGTANYGYTF. The chain employs TRBV4-3 and TRBJ1-2, with 7 bases that match TRBD1. The ends lost 4 bases at V and 0 bases at J; junction bases unmatched: 2. Germline lookup yields CDR1 LGHNA and CDR2 YSLEER. This CDR3 spans 14 amino acids.

This clonotype appeared many times. The chain joins TRBV6-2 or TRBV6-3 to TRBJ2-7, with D possibly being TRBD2 (6 bases). This CDR3 is 13 amino acids long. The V gene lost 10 bases and the J gene lost 0 bases, with 13 bases spanning the gap. Looked up from germline, CDR1 is MNHEY and CDR2 is SVGEGT. The CDR3 sequence: CATYPGLSYEQYF. The CDR3 DNA reads TGTGCCACCTACCCGGGACTCTCCTACGAGCAGTACTTC.

This clonotype was observed a handful of times. The rearrangement joins TRBV27 to TRBJ2-3; D might be TRBD2 (5 bases). Looked up from germline, CDR1 is MNHEY and CDR2 is SMNVEV (reference sequence). This CDR3 has 14 amino acids. Trimming cost V 3 bases and J 2 bases, with 9 bases left between them. This CDR3 is CASSFRRVTDTQYF. The CDR3 bases are TGTGCCAGCAGTTTTCGGCGGGTCACAGATACGCAGTATTTT.

V usage is TRBV11-2 and J usage is TRBJ2-1, with D maybe TRBD2 (6 bases). Per the germline V gene, CDR1 is SGHAT and CDR2 is FQNNGV. Trimming removed 0 bases at V and 7 bases at J, with 16 bases between. There are 16 residues in the CDR3. CDR3: CASSLDFSSAPNEQFF. CDR3 bases: TGTGCCAGCAGCTTAGATTTCTCTAGCGCTCCGAATGAGCAGTTCTTC. Filled out from reference TRBV11-2 and TRBJ2-1, the complete variable domain reads EAGVAQSPRYKIIEKRQSVAFWCNPISGHATLYWYQQILGQGPKLLIQFQNNGVVDDSQLPKDRFSAERLKGVDSTLKIQPAKLEDSAVYLCASSLDFSSAPNEQFFGPGTRLTVL.

This clonotype was recorded at least ten times. This sequence joins TRBV20-1 and TRBJ2-3; 7 bases align to TRBD2. Germline V CDR1 and CDR2: DFQATT, SNEGSKA (reference sequence). The CDR3 runs to 14 residues. Germline trimming cut 3 bases from V and 0 bases from J; bases unmatched to any gene: 3. The CDR3 nucleotides read TGCAGTGCTAGTTTTAGCGGGAGCACAGATACGCAGTATTTT. It encodes CSASFSGSTDTQYF.

This clonotype was counted between two and nine times. J is TRBJ2-7 and V is TRBV4-3; unclear D gene. Trimming pared 0 bases from V and 2 bases from J, leaving 11 bases between. CDR1 LGHNA and CDR2 YSLEER come from the germline V gene. This CDR3 is 15 amino acids long. CDR3: CASSQDLVRTYEQYF. The CDR3 coding sequence is TGCGCCAGCAGCCAAGATCTGGTGCGCACCTACGAGCAGTACTTC.

This clonotype was observed many times. The gene calls are TRBV20-1 and TRBJ2-4; TRBD2 matches at 9 bases. This CDR3 region has 17 residues. Per germline, CDR1 DFQATT and CDR2 SNEGSKA (reference sequence). Trimming at V came to 3 bases and at J to 0 bases, leaving 9 bases not matched to a gene. CDR3 bases: TGCAGTGCTAGGGGAGAGCGGGGGGACTTAGCCAAAAACATTCAGTACTTC. Residues: CSARGERGDLAKNIQYF.

This clonotype was observed many times. The rearrangement links TRBV7-9 to TRBJ2-7; a possible D gene is TRBD2 (6 bases). This CDR3 comprises 14 residues. Germline V lookup: CDR1 SEHNR, CDR2 FQNEAQ (reference sequence). V gave up 3 bases and J gave up 2 bases, with 11 bases separating them. CDR3 protein: CASSFDSGTYEQYF. As DNA, the CDR3 is TGTGCCAGCAGCTTTGATAGCGGTACCTACGAGCAGTACTTC.

This clonotype appeared many times. The V call is TRBV5-1, the J call TRBJ2-7; perhaps D is TRBD1 or TRBD2 (6 bases each). V was shortened by 5 bases and J by 5 bases, with 17 bases between the two germline ends. The CDR3 extends over 14 amino acids. Germline CDR1 is SGHRS and CDR2 is YFSETQ. The CDR3: CASSVTLGGDEQYF. CDR3 DNA: TGCGCCAGCAGTGTCACCCTGGGGGGCGACGAGCAGTACTTC.

This clonotype was seen repeatedly, ten times or more. The junction and the germline gene differ at one end; a read error may be behind it. V is TRBV20-1 and J is TRBJ1-2; maybe TRBD1 (5 bases). Germline CDR1 DFQATT, CDR2 SNEGSKA (reference sequence). This CDR3 region has 9 residues. DNA of the CDR3: TGCAGTGCTTCCCACGGGGGGGCCTTC. The encoded protein is CSASHGGAF.

This rearrangement joins TRBV7-9 to TRBJ2-3; 10 positions agree with TRBD2. V gave up 3 bases and J gave up 2 bases; unmatched junction bases: 5. The germline gives CDR1 SEHNR, CDR2 FQNEAQ (reference sequence). The CDR3 has 16 amino acids. This CDR3 is CASSLTSGPFTDTQYF. The CDR3 DNA reads TGTGCCAGCAGCTTGACTAGCGGGCCCTTCACAGATACGCAGTATTTT.

This chain connects TRBV29-1 to TRBJ1-4; TRBD1 matches 9 bases. There are 13 residues in the CDR3. The V gene end was trimmed by 7 bases and the J gene end by 7 bases; junction bases not matched to a gene: 7. Germline-derived CDR1 and CDR2 are SQVTM and ANQGSEA. The CDR3 spells CSARTGAIEKLFF. The CDR3 DNA sequence: TGCAGCGCCCGGACAGGGGCGATTGAAAAACTGTTTTTT.